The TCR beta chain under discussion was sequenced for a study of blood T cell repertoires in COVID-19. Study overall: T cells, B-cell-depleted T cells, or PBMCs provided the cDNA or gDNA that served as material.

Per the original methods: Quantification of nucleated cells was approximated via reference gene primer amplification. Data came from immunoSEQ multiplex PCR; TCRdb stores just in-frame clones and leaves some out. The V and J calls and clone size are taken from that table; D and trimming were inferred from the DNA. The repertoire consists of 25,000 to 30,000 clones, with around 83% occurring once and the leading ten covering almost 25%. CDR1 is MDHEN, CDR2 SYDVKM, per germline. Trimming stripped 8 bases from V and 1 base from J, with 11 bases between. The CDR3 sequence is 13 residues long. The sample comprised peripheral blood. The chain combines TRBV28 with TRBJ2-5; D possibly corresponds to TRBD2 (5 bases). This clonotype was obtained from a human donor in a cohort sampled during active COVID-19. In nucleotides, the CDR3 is TGTGCCAGCGGCAAGCGGATCCAAGAGACCCAGTACTTC. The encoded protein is CASGKRIQETQYF.